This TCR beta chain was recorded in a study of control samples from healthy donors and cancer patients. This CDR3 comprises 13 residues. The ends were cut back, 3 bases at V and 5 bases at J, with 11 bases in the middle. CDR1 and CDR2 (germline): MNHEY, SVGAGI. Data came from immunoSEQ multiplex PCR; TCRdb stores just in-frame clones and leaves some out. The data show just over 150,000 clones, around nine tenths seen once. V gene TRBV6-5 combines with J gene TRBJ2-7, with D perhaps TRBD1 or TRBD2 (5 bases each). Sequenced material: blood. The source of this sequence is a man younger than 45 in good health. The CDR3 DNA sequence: TGTGCCAGCAGTTATCCAGGGAGCCACGAGCAGTACTTC. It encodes CASSYPGSHEQYF.